One T cell receptor (beta chain) is described in this entry. Its antigen is unidentified. 60 Vbeta and 13 Jbeta primers were used in PCR. The table came from immunoSEQ multiplex PCR; TCRdb's copy has only in-frame clones and leaves some out. Among some 120,000 clones listed, roughly 74% were seen once. These data belong to a study of cytomegalovirus exposure and HLA in healthy donors. Points from the study as a whole: Presence/absence results assume similar sequencing depth per donor, which may not hold. Associated with HLA alleles at 0.05 false discovery rate in a later analysis were 17,000 or so TCR beta sequences. TCR beta V- and J-gene trimming, according to a later analysis, was linked to a missense DCLRE1C variant.

CDR1 and CDR2 (germline): WNHNN, SYGVQD (reference sequence). Trimming took 5 bases from V and 7 from J, leaving 14 bases between them. The CDR3 sequence is 13 residues long. Sample: PBMCs. The chain combines TRBV10-1 with TRBJ1-1, with D possibly matching TRBD1 (6 bases). This receptor was taken from a woman in her 50s in good health and CMV-seropositive. The CDR3 loop is CASSSRTELEAFF. The CDR3 coding sequence is TGCGCCAGCAGTTCCCGGACAGAGCTTGAAGCTTTCTTT.